What follows describes a single T cell receptor (beta chain). Its antigen is unidentified. V gave up 11 bases and J gave up 3 bases, with 20 bases separating them. The germline V gene has CDR1 SNHLY and CDR2 FYNNEI. The CDR3 totals 14 residues. The data stem from a study of T cells in Graves' hyperthyroidism and ophthalmopathy. Hyperthyroidism of Graves' type that showed no ophthalmopathy progression within 18 months was stable. Hyperthyroidism in the patients, aged 18 to 65, was newly diagnosed and under 2 months in duration. Patients were excluded because of uncontrolled infection, other autoimmune disease, pregnancy or lactation. Notes on the study in general: Most thyroid clonotypes that were expanded above 0.001 also turned up in blood.

Authors of the study amplified TCR beta CDR3 regions from RNA transcripts. The HTBI primer set was used in a first-round RT-PCR of the TCR CDR3. A single record per CDR3 protein comes from TCRdb applying MiXCR to the multiplex PCR reads. The sample has around 540,000 distinct CDR3 sequences; 46% are singletons. The rearrangement uses TRBV2 and TRBJ2-7; D is possibly TRBD2 (6 bases). The specimen sequenced was peripheral blood or thyroid tissue (not recorded which). The receptor's source is a woman between 18 and 29 years old with Graves' hyperthyroidism. In nucleotides, the CDR3 is TGTGCCGGCTCGGGACTTAGCGGAATCTACGAGCAGTACTTC. Its protein is CAGSGLSGIYEQYF.